Described below is a single T cell receptor beta chain sequence and its context. Its antigen is as yet unknown. The CDR3 extends over 12 amino acids. V was pared by 4 bases and J by 5 bases, with 7 bases between. Germline V CDR1 and CDR2: MGHRA, YSYEKL. Repertoires were generated with immunoSEQ multiplex PCR, while TCRdb's copy carries only in-frame clones and drops some. The repertoire consists of roughly 380,000 clones, with about 90% occurring once and the leading ten covering 3% to 5%. This sample was included in a study of Ad26.COV2.S vaccination and SARS-CoV-2 variants. Regarding the study as a whole: It is possible that the TCR breadth and depth analyses underestimated the total T cell responses. Reportedly, spike-specific CD8+ and CD4+ T cell responses achieved substantial breadth once vaccination had taken place.

This sequence originates from a human donor who had recovered from COVID-19. The chain recombines TRBV4-1 with TRBJ2-3; no clear D. The input for sequencing was peripheral blood, taken after recovery from COVID-19. The CDR3 DNA reads TGCGCCAGCAGCCGCACGGAAGATACGCAGTATTTT. Protein sequence: CASSRTEDTQYF.